These 9 T cell receptor beta chains were sequenced from one sample in a study of human versus mouse CDR3 diversity and MHC coevolution. Assay: immunoSEQ multiplex PCR; the TCRdb copy retains only in-frame clones and omits some. The sample yields about 83,000 clones, 85% to 95% seen once. Input material: naive CD4+ T cells from blood. Subset noted: CD45RO-negative CD62L-positive naive CD4 T cells. The receptor source for this set is a person aged 30-69 years in good health.

In its sample, this clone was seen once. The genes are TRBV18 and TRBJ2-5, with no clear D. The CDR3 extends over 13 amino acids. Germline V gene lookup returns CDR1 KGHSH and CDR2 LQKENI. Deletions cut 4 bases from V and 1 base from J, with 7 bases between. DNA for the CDR3: TGTGCCAGCTCACTTAGAATCCAAGAGACCCAGTACTTC. Translating gives CASSLRIQETQYF.

This chain connects TRBV6-1 to TRBJ1-6; no reliable D call. The CDR3 is 16 amino acids. Trimming shortened V by 4 bases and J by 3 bases, and 13 bases separated the two germline ends. The germline V gene encodes CDR1 MNHNS and CDR2 SASEGT. The CDR3 coding sequence is TGTGCCAGCAGTGGTCTCTATGAGTTCTATAATTCACCCCTCCACTTT. Its protein is CASSGLYEFYNSPLHF.

The chain combines TRBV6-6 with TRBJ1-2, with 8 bases that match TRBD1. V was pared by 6 bases and J by 4 bases, with 10 bases of the junction left unmatched. The CDR3 has 15 amino acids. Germline-derived CDR1 and CDR2 are MNHNY and SVGAGI (reference sequence). CDR3 in amino acids: CASSLPGQASYGYTF. In nucleotides, the CDR3 is TGTGCCAGCAGCCTACCGGGACAGGCAAGCTATGGCTACACCTTC.

This rearrangement joins TRBV5-1 to TRBJ2-1, with D uncertain. The CDR3 extends over 12 amino acids. Between the trimmed V and J ends, which lost 4 bases and 3 bases, there was a span of 5 bases. The germline gives CDR1 SGHRS, CDR2 YFSETQ. The CDR3: CASSPGYNEQFF. For the CDR3, the DNA is TGCGCCAGCAGCCCGGGCTACAATGAGCAGTTCTTC.

The chain joins TRBV5-1 to TRBJ2-5; maybe TRBD1 (5 bases). Germline lookup yields CDR1 SGHRS and CDR2 YFSETQ. This CDR3 spans 14 amino acids. V lost 4 bases and J lost 4, with 14 bases in between. The chain's CDR3 is CASSRDAQGETQYF. In nucleotides, the CDR3 is TGCGCCAGCAGCAGGGATGCCCAGGGAGAGACCCAGTACTTC.

V is TRBV7-9 and J is TRBJ1-2; 9 bases line up with TRBD1. This CDR3 region has 14 residues. Germline values: CDR1 SEHNR, CDR2 FQNEAQ (reference sequence). J was trimmed by 5 bases and V by 5 bases; bases with no gene match: 6. The CDR3 loop reads CASSTGQGIYGYTF. For the CDR3, the DNA is TGTGCCAGCAGCACCGGACAGGGGATTTATGGCTACACCTTC. Full variable domain (outside the CDR3, taken from reference TRBV7-9 and TRBJ1-2): DTGVSQNPRHKITKRGQNVTFRCDPISEHNRLYWYRQTLGQGPEFLTYFQNEAQLEKSRLLSDRFSAERPKGSFSTLEIQRTEQGDSAMYLCASSTGQGIYGYTFGSGTRLTVV.

The rearrangement uses TRBV19 and TRBJ2-1; TRBD1 is a possible D gene (5 bases). Germline V gene lookup returns CDR1 LNHDA and CDR2 SQIVND (reference sequence). CDR3 length: 14 amino acids. Trimming shortened V by 6 bases and J by 7 bases, and 16 bases separated the two germline ends. In nucleotides, the CDR3 is TGTGCCAGTAGGTACAGGTGGAACTTAAATGAGCAGTTCTTC. Protein sequence: CASRYRWNLNEQFF.

The DNA of the CDR3 is TGTGCCAGCAGCCGGGACAGGCTGAACACTGAAGCTTTCTTT. This encodes CASSRDRLNTEAFF. The chain recombines TRBV5-8 with TRBJ1-1; 8 bases map to TRBD1. The J segment lost 0 bases and the V segment lost 4 bases, leaving 2 bases of the junction unmatched. The V gene's germline CDR1 is SGHTS and CDR2 YDEGEE. This CDR3 contains 14 residues.

This clone was detected a few times. This chain joins TRBV30 and TRBJ1-2; weak D call: TRBD1 (6 bases). Germline loops: CDR1 GTSNPN, CDR2 SVGIG (reference sequence). The V end lost 4 bases, the J end lost 4 bases, and 10 bases lay between the germline ends. The CDR3 loop spans 12 amino acids. The CDR3 DNA follows: TGTGCCTGGACTACAGGGAGCTATGGCTACACCTTC. Residues: CAWTTGSYGYTF.